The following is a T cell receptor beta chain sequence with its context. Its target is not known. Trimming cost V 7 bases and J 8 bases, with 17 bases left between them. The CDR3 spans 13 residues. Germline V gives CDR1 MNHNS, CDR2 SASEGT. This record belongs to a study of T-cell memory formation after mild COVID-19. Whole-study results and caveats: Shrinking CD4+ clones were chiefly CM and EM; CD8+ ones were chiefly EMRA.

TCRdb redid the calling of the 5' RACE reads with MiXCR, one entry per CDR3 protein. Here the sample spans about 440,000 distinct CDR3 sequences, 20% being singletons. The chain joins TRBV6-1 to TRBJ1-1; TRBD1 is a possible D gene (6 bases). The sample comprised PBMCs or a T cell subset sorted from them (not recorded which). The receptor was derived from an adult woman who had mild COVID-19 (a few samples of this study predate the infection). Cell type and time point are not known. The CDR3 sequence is CASTPGIGQEAFF. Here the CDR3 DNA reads TGTGCCAGCACTCCGGGGATTGGACAGGAAGCTTTCTTT.